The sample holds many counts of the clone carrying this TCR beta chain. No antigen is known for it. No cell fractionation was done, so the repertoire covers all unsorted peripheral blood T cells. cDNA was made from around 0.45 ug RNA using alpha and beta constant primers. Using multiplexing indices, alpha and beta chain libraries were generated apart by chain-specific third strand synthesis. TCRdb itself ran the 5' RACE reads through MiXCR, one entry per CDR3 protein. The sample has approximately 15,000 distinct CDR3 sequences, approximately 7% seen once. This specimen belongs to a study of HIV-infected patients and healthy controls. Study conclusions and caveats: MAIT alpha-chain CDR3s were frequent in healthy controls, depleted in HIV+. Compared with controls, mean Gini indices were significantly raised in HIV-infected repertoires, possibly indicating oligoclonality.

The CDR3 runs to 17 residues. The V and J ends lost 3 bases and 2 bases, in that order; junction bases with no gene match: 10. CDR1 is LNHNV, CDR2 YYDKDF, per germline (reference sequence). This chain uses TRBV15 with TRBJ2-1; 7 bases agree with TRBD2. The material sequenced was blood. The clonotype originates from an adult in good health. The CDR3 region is CATSSQEREVAYNEQFF. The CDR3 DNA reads TGTGCCACCAGCAGTCAAGAACGGGAGGTTGCCTACAATGAGCAGTTCTTC.